This T cell receptor beta chain stems from a study of blood T cell repertoires in COVID-19. Generated by immunoSEQ multiplex PCR, the TCRdb table keeps only in-frame clones and is missing some. The repertoire holds tens of thousands of clones, with approximately 84% as singletons. Trimming cost V 4 bases and J 1 base, with 12 bases left between them. CDR1 SGDLS and CDR2 YYNGEE come from the germline V gene. The CDR3 totals 15 residues. The clonotype was recovered from a man aged 65 to 85 with COVID-19, enrolled during active disease. Sequenced material: peripheral blood. V gene TRBV9 combines with J gene TRBJ1-3; possible D gene TRBD1, 5 bases. In nucleotides, the CDR3 is TGTGCCAGCAGCACGTCGGGGGTTTCTGGAAACACCATATATTTT. Its protein is CASSTSGVSGNTIYF. The whole variable domain, remainder taken from reference TRBV9 and TRBJ1-3, is DSGVTQTPKHLITATGQRVTLRCSPRSGDLSVYWYQQSLDQGLQFLIQYYNGEERAKGNILERFSAQQFPDLHSELNLSSLELGDSALYFCASSTSGVSGNTIYFGEGSWLTVV.